Listed here are 2 T cell receptor beta chains from one sample, sequenced in a study of shared clonotypes between healthy human individuals. Some clones are missing from TCRdb's copy, which holds only in-frame ones; the method was immunoSEQ multiplex PCR. The sample shows millions of clones, approximately 95% of them seen only once. Sequenced input: naive CD4+ T cells sorted from blood. Subset described: CD45RA+ positively selected. These receptors were obtained from a man aged 18 to 30 in good health.

This rearrangement joins TRBV11-2 to TRBJ1-1, with 7 nucleotides matching TRBD1. The junction had 6 bases not matched to a gene; V was cut back by 5 bases and J by 6 bases. This CDR3 comprises 13 residues. Germline V gene data show CDR1 as SGHAT and CDR2 as FQNNGV. CDR3: CASSTTTGSEAFF. In DNA form, the CDR3 reads TGTGCCAGCAGCACAACGACAGGGTCTGAAGCTTTCTTT.

With regard to this clone: Additional DNA sequences in this sample encode the identical CDR3. This sequence joins TRBV6-5 and TRBJ2-2, with TRBD2 as a possible D gene (6 bases). The V end lost 6 bases, the J end lost 5 bases, and 10 bases lay between the germline ends. Germline V CDR1 and CDR2: MNHEY, SVGAGI. The CDR3 contains 13 residues. CDR3 sequence reads: CASSRGGTGELFF. CDR3 nucleotides: TGTGCCAGCAGCCGCGGAGGGACCGGGGAGCTGTTTTTT.